The 25 T cell receptor beta chains reported below all come from one sample, sequenced in a study of metastatic and nonmetastatic thyroid tumors. With MiXCR, TCRdb reprocessed the PCR reads. The profile shows over 6,500 clones, under 35% of them singletons. Nobody among the patients had been given any treatment before thyroid surgery. Input material: adjacent normal tissue. The receptors originated from a male donor with papillary thyroid cancer or a benign thyroid nodule (not recorded which). Some clones in this sample may be carry-over from other donors' samples.

For this clone: Distinct nucleotide sequences in the sample also encode this CDR3. The rearrangement links TRBV20-1 to TRBJ1-1; D call uncertain. V dropped 6 bases and J dropped 5 bases, with 13 bases sitting between them. Germline values: CDR1 DFQATT, CDR2 SNEGSKA (reference sequence). CDR3 size: 12 residues. CDR3 protein: CSAPQKGTEAFF. Written as DNA, the CDR3 is TGCAGTGCCCCTCAAAAAGGGACTGAAGCTTTCTTT.

This clone was detected only a few times. V is TRBV27 and J is TRBJ2-7; D gene ambiguous. The ends were cut back, 7 bases at V and 0 bases at J, with 7 bases in the middle. CDR1 and CDR2 from the germline V gene are MNHEY and SMNVEV (reference sequence). This CDR3 region has 12 residues. CDR3 bases: TGTGCCAGCACAGACAACTCCTACGAGCAGTACTTC. Protein: CASTDNSYEQYF.

This clone rates as medium-sized (0.01 to 0.1%). The rearrangement uses TRBV20-1 and TRBJ1-5; 7 positions match TRBD1. The CDR3 is made up of 14 amino acids. CDR1 and CDR2 from the germline V gene are DFQATT and SNEGSKA (reference sequence). Trimming cost V 0 bases and J 7 bases; bases outside gene matches: 6. Written as DNA, the CDR3 is TGCAGTGCTAGAGATCCCCCAGGGGGGCAGCCCCAGCATTTT. Its protein is CSARDPPGGQPQHF.

The chain carries TRBV28 and TRBJ2-2; 11 bases are a match to TRBD2. Germline assignment: CDR1 MDHEN and CDR2 SYDVKM. V gave up 2 bases and J gave up 6 bases; unmatched junction bases: 8. The CDR3 length is 17 residues. The CDR3 region is CASSLGLAGGGSGELFF. CDR3 coding DNA: TGTGCCAGCAGTTTAGGGCTAGCGGGAGGTGGGTCCGGGGAGCTGTTTTTT.

This clone was found many times. J is TRBJ1-3 and V is TRBV7-6, with no clear D. The CDR3 extends over 14 amino acids. The germline gives CDR1 SGHVS, CDR2 FNYEAQ. Trimming pared 5 bases from V and 4 bases from J, leaving 12 bases between. The CDR3 DNA reads TGTGCCAGCAGCCCGGGCCCGACGGGAAACACCATATATTTT. Translating gives CASSPGPTGNTIYF.

The rearrangement links TRBV20-1 to TRBJ2-1, with D possibly being TRBD1 or TRBD2 (5 bases each). The CDR3 runs to 13 residues. Germline CDR1 DFQATT, CDR2 SNEGSKA (reference sequence). The DNA of the CDR3 is TGCAGCGCACTAGACCACGATGACAGTGAGCAGTTCTTC. Its translation is CSALDHDDSEQFF.

The table lists this clone with a few counts. The chain uses TRBV11-1 and TRBJ2-7; no firm D call. V gave up 5 bases and J gave up 3 bases, with 14 bases separating them. The CDR3 contains 14 residues. Per the germline V gene, CDR1 is SGHAT and CDR2 is FQDESV (reference sequence). In nucleotides, the CDR3 is TGTGCCAGCAGCCCCCCGGGTCCTATCTACGAGCAGTACTTC. The encoded protein is CASSPPGPIYEQYF.

In this sample, this clone turned up a few times. Here the CDR3 omits its conserved ending phenylalanine or tryptophan, so a read error is the likely source. No DNA is shown, since the ends of the CDR3 on it are uncertain; the CDR3 is the one TCRdb lists. The chain employs TRBV24-1 and TRBJ2-7; the table's D call of TRBD1 was not tested on the DNA. The CDR3 adds up to 13 amino acids, both ends counted. The germline V gene has CDR1 KGHDR and CDR2 SFDVKD. The CDR3 is CATSDRAGIKEYL.

Remarks on this clone: Other DNA variants within this sample encode the same CDR3. V is TRBV30 and J is TRBJ1-4; D ambiguous. Germline CDR1 is GTSNPN and CDR2 is SVGIG (reference sequence). V gave up 1 base and J gave up 5 bases, with 8 bases separating them. The CDR3 is 13 residues long. The CDR3 loop reads CAWSARPNEKLFF. The CDR3 nucleotides are TGTGCCTGGAGTGCTCGGCCGAATGAAAAACTGTTTTTT.

This clone is medium-sized. In nucleotides, the CDR3 is TGTGCCAGCAGCTTAGGAGCAGATACGCAGTATTTT. This translates into CASSLGADTQYF. The chain carries TRBV7-6 and TRBJ2-3, with D hard to call. CDR1 is SGHVS and CDR2 is FNYEAQ in the germline V gene. V lost 1 base, J lost 4 bases, and 3 bases lay in between. The CDR3 runs 12 residues.

This clone has only a few counts. This chain links TRBV27 with TRBJ2-1, with TRBD2 matching over 7 bases. The J segment lost 0 bases and the V segment lost 5 bases, leaving 7 bases of the junction unmatched. The CDR3 contains 16 residues. Germline V gene sequence: CDR1 MNHEY, CDR2 SMNVEV (reference sequence). CDR3 DNA: TGTGCCAGCAGTCTATATGGCGGGAGCTCCTACAATGAGCAGTTCTTC. It translates to CASSLYGGSSYNEQFF.

This CDR3 is CASSSGTSGNPQYF. In DNA form, the CDR3 reads TGTGCCAGCAGTTCCGGGACTAGCGGGAACCCACAGTATTTT. This rearrangement joins TRBV6-5 to TRBJ2-3; 13 bases map to TRBD2. The CDR3 runs to 14 residues. V was clipped by 4 bases and J by 12 bases; unmatched bases: 7. Per germline, CDR1 MNHEY and CDR2 SVGAGI.

The V call is TRBV20-1, the J call TRBJ2-7, with D perhaps given as TRBD1 or TRBD2 (7 bases each). CDR3 size: 14 residues. From germline, CDR1 is DFQATT and CDR2 SNEGSKA (reference sequence). V was cut by 5 bases and J by 3 bases, with 17 bases left in between. CDR3 nucleotides: TGCAGTGCTCGAAGGGGGGGACAGTACTACGAGCAGTACTTC. Its protein is CSARRGGQYYEQYF.

The chain links TRBV20-1 to TRBJ2-7, with a weak D call TRBD1 (7 bases). Trimming removed 6 bases at V and 0 bases at J, with 15 bases between. The CDR3 covers 14 residues. Germline CDR1 DFQATT, CDR2 SNEGSKA (reference sequence). CDR3 region: CSAPRGEGSYEQYF. Written as DNA, the CDR3 is TGCAGTGCACCCAGGGGGGAAGGCTCCTACGAGCAGTACTTC.

This clone was detected a few times. Compared with germline, one end of the junction differs, possibly owing to a read error. The chain recombines TRBV10-3 with TRBJ1-2, with D possibly matching TRBD1 (5 bases). There are 15 residues in the CDR3. Germline CDR1 ENHRY, CDR2 SYGVKD. The chain's CDR3 is CAIRPRDSSNCGYTF. CDR3 DNA sequence: TGTGCCATCAGACCCCGGGACTCCAGTAACTGTGGCTACACCTTC.

Relative to its sample, this clone is medium-sized. The chain employs TRBV9 and TRBJ2-6; the match to TRBD1 covers 7 bases. The CDR3 is 18 residues long. Trimming took 3 bases from V and 0 from J; bases not matched to a gene: 9. From germline, CDR1 is SGDLS and CDR2 YYNGEE. The CDR3 spells CASSGRQGIYSGANVLTF. CDR3 coding DNA: TGTGCCAGCAGCGGACGACAGGGAATATACTCTGGGGCCAACGTCCTGACTTTC.

This clone was found a few times. Given a much more abundant clone one base away, this may be a read error. Within the sample, other DNA sequences also encode this same CDR3. This sequence joins TRBV30 and TRBJ2-6, with a possible D match to TRBD2 (6 bases). Germline lookup yields CDR1 GTSNPN and CDR2 SVGIG (reference sequence). The germline V and J ends were trimmed by 4 bases and 4 bases, with 11 bases remaining between them. The CDR3 has 14 residues. In nucleotides, the CDR3 is TGTGCCTGGACCGGGGGTTCCGGGGCCAACGTCCTGACTTTC. Residues: CAWTGGSGANVLTF.

This clone turned up a few times. The chain is built from TRBV28 and TRBJ1-3; D is ambiguous. V lost 6 bases and J 6 bases, leaving 18 bases between the germline ends. Germline V lookup: CDR1 MDHEN, CDR2 SYDVKM. This CDR3 is 15 amino acids long. The CDR3 region has the DNA TGTGCCAGCAGCCCTCCGGGAGGGATGTTAAACACCATATATTTT. As protein: CASSPPGGMLNTIYF.

This clone occurred many times. Mismatch with germline at one junction end may stem from a read error. Other DNA variants within this sample encode the same CDR3. V usage is TRBV7-7 and J usage is TRBJ2-5; D perhaps matches TRBD2 (6 bases). The germline CDR1 and CDR2 sequences are SSHAT and FNYEAQ (reference sequence). The CDR3 is 14 amino acids. As DNA, the CDR3 is TGTGCTAGCAGCACGGGACTCTCCGGGGAGACCCAGTACTTC. Protein: CASSTGLSGETQYF.

This clone was detected only a few times. The junction and the germline gene differ at one end; a read error may be behind it. The rearrangement uses TRBV6-2 or TRBV6-3 and TRBJ1-2; tentative D call: TRBD1 (5 bases). The CDR3 has 15 residues. Germline V gene data show CDR1 as MNHEY and CDR2 as SVGEGT. CDR3 protein: CASSYSGRDNYGYTF. The DNA for the CDR3 is TGCGCCAGCAGTTACTCCGGCAGGGATAACTATGGCTACACATTC.

The chain links TRBV6-1 to TRBJ2-7; TRBD2 matches 8 bases. In germline, CDR1 is MNHNS, CDR2 SASEGT. The CDR3 is made up of 14 amino acids. V gave up 4 bases and J gave up 0 bases; unmatched junction bases: 2. The CDR3: CASSAGGDSYEQYF. The CDR3 DNA sequence: TGTGCCAGCAGTGCGGGAGGGGACTCCTACGAGCAGTACTTC.

This chain links TRBV2 with TRBJ1-2; D gene uncertain. Trimming stripped 5 bases from V and 4 bases from J, with 17 bases between. Germline V lookup: CDR1 SNHLY, CDR2 FYNNEI. This CDR3 contains 15 residues. CDR3 nucleotides: TGTGCCAGCAGTATTGGACCCTCCGGGTTCTATGGCTACACCTTC. Translating gives CASSIGPSGFYGYTF.

The chain has TRBV9 and TRBJ2-2, with TRBD2 matching 8 bases. The CDR3 extends over 16 amino acids. The germline V gene has CDR1 SGDLS and CDR2 YYNGEE. V was pared by 1 base and J by 4 bases, with 6 bases of the junction left unmatched. The CDR3 region has the DNA TGTGCCAGCAGCGTATGGACTAGCCCTTCCACCGGGGAGCTGTTTTTT. Protein product: CASSVWTSPSTGELFF.

This clone was recorded at least ten times. The genes are TRBV19 and TRBJ2-6, with a possible D match to TRBD1 (5 bases). The V and J ends lost 6 bases and 4 bases respectively, with 13 bases between them. CDR3 size: 15 residues. Germline CDR1 reads LNHDA; CDR2 reads SQIVND (reference sequence). The CDR3: CASSSRVAGANVLTF. CDR3 DNA: TGTGCCAGTAGCTCCAGGGTGGCAGGGGCCAACGTCCTGACTTTC.

The gene calls are TRBV5-1 and TRBJ2-7, with D perhaps given as TRBD1 or TRBD2 (5 bases each). There are 16 residues in the CDR3. Germline assignment: CDR1 SGHRS and CDR2 YFSETQ. Trimming shortened V by 2 bases and J by 3 bases, and 18 bases separated the two germline ends. CDR3 DNA: TGCGCCAGCAGCTTTGGGCACCGGGACGGTCACTACGAGCAGTACTTC. This encodes CASSFGHRDGHYEQYF.